These T cell receptor beta chains were read from a single sample in a study of blood T cell repertoires in COVID-19. The data were produced by immunoSEQ multiplex PCR, yet TCRdb's version contains in-frame clones alone and is incomplete. The table records roughly 220,000 clones, roughly 84% of them present only once. Sample: peripheral blood. The source of these receptors is a woman aged 55-70 years with acute or convalescent COVID-19. Each CDR3 is given with its conserved first and last residue. The order of the fields is D gene, V gene, J gene, clone size, CDR3 DNA, CDR3 protein. A D gene is named only where the DNA matches it firmly. Expanded clones are given a class, and other clones once, few, many or no size at all.

>TRBD1|TRBV18|TRBJ1-1|-
TGTGCCAGCTCCCGGAGCCGGGACAGTGGAGCTTTCTTT
CASSRSRDSGAFF
>TRBD1|TRBV6-6|TRBJ1-3|-
TGTGCCAGCAGTTCGCCGGGACAGGGGTATGGAAACACCATATATTTT
CASSSPGQGYGNTIYF
>-|TRBV3-1/TRBV3-2|TRBJ1-1|-
TGTGCCAGCAGGCCGACGGCTGCTCTTCGGGTCACTGAAGCTTTCTTT
CASRPTAALRVTEAFF
>-|TRBV6-1|TRBJ1-2|-
TGTGCCAGCAGTGAAGTGGGAGTCAGGGGCTACACCTTC
CASSEVGVRGYTF
>-|TRBV12-5|TRBJ1-1|-
TGTGCTAGTGGTCCCGACATCTCGGAAGCTTTCTTT
CASGPDISEAFF
>-|TRBV18|TRBJ1-4|-
TGTGCCAGCTCTCGAGGTCCTAATGAAAAACTGTTTTTT
CASSRGPNEKLFF
>TRBD2|TRBV5-1|TRBJ2-5|once
TGCGCCAGCAGCCCCCCGCGGGGGGGCGGGGAGACCCAGTACTTC
CASSPPRGGGETQYF
>-|TRBV19|TRBJ1-5|few
TGTGCCAGTAGTATAGAAGGGGGTGGCAATCAGCCCCAGCATTTT
CASSIEGGGNQPQHF
>-|TRBV7-2|TRBJ1-6|-
TGTGCCAGCAGCTTAAGTAGCGAATCACCCCTCCACTTT
CASSLSSESPLHF
>TRBD1|TRBV2|TRBJ2-2|-
TGTGCCAGCATTGGACAGGGGTACACCGGGGAGCTGTTTTTT
CASIGQGYTGELFF
>-|TRBV19|TRBJ1-5|-
TGTGCCAGCTCTTGGGAGAATAGGCAGCCCCAGCATTTT
CASSWENRQPQHF
>-|TRBV5-4|TRBJ1-1|-
TGTGCCAGCATCCCGGACACGACGACTGAAGCTTTCTTT
CASIPDTTTEAFF
>TRBD1|TRBV4-3|TRBJ2-7|-
TGCGCCAGCAGCCGGTCCACAGGGGGTTCCTACGAGCAGTACTTC
CASSRSTGGSYEQYF
>-|TRBV5-1|TRBJ2-7|-
TGCGCCAGCCGAGTCGATAGCAGGGTGGGCTACGAGCAGTACTTC
CASRVDSRVGYEQYF
>-|TRBV2|TRBJ2-3|-
TGTGCCAGCAGAACTAGTAGTTGGACAGATACGCAGTATTTT
CASRTSSWTDTQYF
>-|TRBV5-4|TRBJ1-4|-
TGTGCCAGCAGCTCGACAGCAACTAATGAAAAACTGTTTTTT
CASSSTATNEKLFF
>-|TRBV5-4|TRBJ1-4|-
TGTGCCAGCAGCCCGGGCCGGGGGGCGAGTGAAAAACTGTTTTTT
CASSPGRGASEKLFF
>TRBD1|TRBV14|TRBJ1-2|-
TGTGCCAGCAGCCAAAGAGGGGGCTCTGGCTACACCTTC
CASSQRGGSGYTF
>-|TRBV30|TRBJ1-3|-
TGTGCCTGGAGTTCTCTCGGGGGAAACACCATATATTTT
CAWSSLGGNTIYF
>TRBD1|TRBV4-1|TRBJ1-6|-
TGCGCCAGCAGCCCCGGGGGTGGCAGGGGGCTCAATTCACCCCTCCACTTT
CASSPGGGRGLNSPLHF
>-|TRBV4-1|TRBJ1-1|-
TGCGCCAGCGGCCAAGTTGCCGACGGGGGCACTGAAGCTTTCTTT
CASGQVADGGTEAFF
>TRBD1|TRBV5-1|TRBJ1-1|-
TGCGCCAGCAGCTTGGGGTTTACGGGACAGGGAACATTTGAAGCTTTCTTT
CASSLGFTGQGTFEAFF
>-|TRBV11-2|TRBJ2-7|-
TGTGCCAGCAGCTTGGAGGGTTCCTACGAGCAGTACTTC
CASSLEGSYEQYF
>-|TRBV7-2|TRBJ1-1|-
TGTGCCAGCAGCCCCTTTGCGGGAGGGAACACTGAAGCTTTCTTT
CASSPFAGGNTEAFF
>-|TRBV7-2|TRBJ2-5|-
TGTGCCAGCAGCCTCCGACTGCAAGAGACCCAGTACTTC
CASSLRLQETQYF
>TRBD1|TRBV4-1|TRBJ1-4|once
TGCGCCAGCAGCCAATGGGGACAGCCCGGGACTAATGAAAAACTGTTTTTT
CASSQWGQPGTNEKLFF
>-|TRBV9|TRBJ2-1|-
TGTGCCAGCAGCGTCACACTAGGCAATGAGCAGTTCTTC
CASSVTLGNEQFF
>-|TRBV19|TRBJ1-4|-
TGTGCCAGTACCAAACAGGGATCTAATGAAAAACTGTTTTTT
CASTKQGSNEKLFF
>-|TRBV7-3|TRBJ2-2|-
TGTGCCAGCAGCCGATACCAGGGCACCGGGGAGCTGTTTTTT
CASSRYQGTGELFF
>TRBD1|TRBV30|TRBJ1-2|-
TGTGCCTGGAGTTCGACAGGGACGTATGGCTACACCTTC
CAWSSTGTYGYTF
>-|TRBV2|TRBJ2-6|-
TGTGCCAGCCTCTTTTCTGGGGCCAACGTCCTGACTTTC
CASLFSGANVLTF
>-|TRBV19|TRBJ1-5|-
TGTGCCAGTAGCTGGCGTGGGGCATTCAATCAGCCCCAGCATTTT
CASSWRGAFNQPQHF
>-|TRBV9|TRBJ2-3|-
TGTGCCAGCAGCGTAAGCTCGGTACAGCCAGATACGCAGTATTTT
CASSVSSVQPDTQYF
>-|TRBV6-5|TRBJ1-2|-
TGTGCCAGCTCGATTGACAGCAACTATGGCTACACCTTC
CASSIDSNYGYTF
>-|TRBV24-1|TRBJ2-1|-
TGTGCCACCAGTGCGGGGAGGTTCAATGAGCAGTTCTTC
CATSAGRFNEQFF
>TRBD1|TRBV7-4|TRBJ1-3|-
TGTGCCAGCACCCTTACGAGGAGGGGGCAGCTGTCTGGAAACACCATATATTTT
CASTLTRRGQLSGNTIYF
>TRBD2|TRBV29-1|TRBJ2-1|-
TGCAGCGTTGGGGGCCTTGGACTAGCTAGGGAGCAGTTCTTC
CSVGGLGLAREQFF
>TRBD1|TRBV7-9|TRBJ2-7|-
TGTGCCAGCAGTCTGAAGACAGGGACCGAGCAGTACTTC
CASSLKTGTEQYF
>-|TRBV6-5|TRBJ2-3|-
TGTGCCAGCAGCCGGAGCGGGGATACGCAGTATTTT
CASSRSGDTQYF
>TRBD2|TRBV7-2|TRBJ2-1|-
TGTGCCAGCCGAGCGGGGGGGCCTGTCAATGAGCAGTTCTTC
CASRAGGPVNEQFF
>-|TRBV11-2|TRBJ2-5|-
TGTGCCAGCAGCTTATTGTCCGGGGGTCGACAAGAGACCCAGTACTTC
CASSLLSGGRQETQYF
>TRBD1|TRBV7-7|TRBJ2-7|-
TGTGCCAGCAGCCCGCAGACAGGGTCCGGCGAGCAGTACTTC
CASSPQTGSGEQYF
>-|TRBV6-5|TRBJ2-2|-
TGTGCCAGCACCAGACCCGAGGTGGTCGGGGAGCTGTTTTTT
CASTRPEVVGELFF